The 28 T cell receptor beta chains reported below all come from one sample, sequenced in a study of T cells in women clearing cervical HPV infection. TCRdb keeps only in-frame clones here, not all; method: immunoSEQ multiplex PCR. Across about 36,000 clones, the top ten clones capture about 3.9% of the sample. Sequenced input: blood buffy coat. The source of these receptors is a woman between 18 and 69 years old with a cervical HPV16 infection that either progressed to CIN3+ or cleared (not recorded which).

Its frequency marks this clone as medium-sized. From the germline J gene comes the end of the CDR3, since the read stops 3 residues before it. V and J are TRBV7-3 and TRBJ1-3; 8 bases are shared with TRBD1. Germline V gene data show CDR1 as SGHTA and CDR2 as FQGTGA. This CDR3 is 18 amino acids long. J lost 6 bases, V lost 5 bases, and 18 bases had no gene match. The sequenced part of the CDR3 DNA is TGTGCCAGCAGCCGAAATAAAGACAGGGGCGAGGGGCAAAACACC. It specifies CASSRNKDRGEGQNT. In full, the CDR3 is CASSRNKDRGEGQNTIYF. The complete variable domain, with remaining parts taken from reference TRBV7-3 and TRBJ1-3, reads GAGVSQTPSNKVTEKGKYVELRCDPISGHTALYWYRQSLGQGPEFLIYFQGTGAADDSGLPNDRFFAVRPEGSVSTLKIQRTERGDSAVYLCASSRNKDRGEGQNTIYFGEGSWLTVV.

The CDR3 loop is CASRKKTGEKNTEAFF. The CDR3 bases that were read are TGTGCCAGTAGAAAAAAGACAGGCGAAAAGAACACTGAA. The chain couples TRBV19 to TRBJ1-1; D is possibly TRBD1 (6 bases). The read comes to an end 3 residues before the CDR3 does, leaving the germline J gene to fill in the end. V lost 6 bases to trimming and J lost 1 base, with 18 bases between them. Per germline, CDR1 LNHDA and CDR2 SQIVND (reference sequence). This CDR3 has 16 residues.

A word on this clone: The sequenced fragment ends 3 residues before the CDR3 boundary, so the rest is inferred from the germline J gene. This chain links TRBV20-1 with TRBJ2-7; TRBD2 matches 8 bases. J was trimmed by 3 bases and V by 5 bases; bases with no gene match: 9. The CDR3 loop spans 14 amino acids. Germline V gene data show CDR1 as DFQATT and CDR2 as SNEGSKA (reference sequence). The CDR3 DNA, read in part, is TGCAGTGCTGCCGGGACTAGTTTCCACTACGAG. Amino acid sequence: CSAAGTSFHYE. The CDR3 in full is CSAAGTSFHYEQYF.

On this clone itself: Coverage ceases 3 residues before the CDR3 finishes, and the germline J gene fills in the end. The chain uses TRBV7-9 and TRBJ2-2; TRBD1 matches at 7 bases. The CDR3 length is 15 residues. J lost 2 bases, V lost 8 bases, and 8 bases had no gene match. CDR1 SEHNR and CDR2 FQNEAQ come from the germline V gene (reference sequence). The chain's CDR3 is CASRNGQANTGELFF. CDR3 DNA, as far as it was read: TGTGCCAGCCGAAACGGACAGGCTAACACCGGGGAG.

Comment on this clone: The missing CDR3 end, 3 residues past where the read stops, is filled in from the germline J gene. The chain links TRBV7-3 to TRBJ2-1; 8 nucleotides match TRBD2. Germline V CDR1 and CDR2: SGHTA, FQGTGA. The CDR3 runs to 14 residues. With 1 base clipped from V and 9 bases from J, the junction kept 5 bases outside the gene matches. CDR3 region: CASSLSGGLGEQFF. Incomplete CDR3 DNA: TGTGCCAGCAGCTTAAGCGGGGGACTAGGTGAG.

About this clone: The read gets to within 3 residues of the CDR3 end, and the germline J gene fills in the rest. V usage is TRBV10-3 and J usage is TRBJ1-5; TRBD1 aligns across 9 bases. V gave up 0 bases and J gave up 5 bases; unmatched junction bases: 5. CDR3 length: 16 residues. The V gene's germline CDR1 is ENHRY and CDR2 SYGVKD. The covered CDR3 bases are TGTGCCATCAGTGAGTCGGGACAGGGAAGGGATCAGCCC. Its translation: CAISESGQGRDQP. The CDR3 reads in full as CAISESGQGRDQPQHF.

In regard to this clone: The observed sequence ends 3 residues before the CDR3 terminus, with the missing tail filled in from the germline J gene. The rearrangement links TRBV18 to TRBJ2-3; TRBD2 matches at 9 bases. Trimming at V came to 1 base and at J to 1 base, leaving 3 bases not matched to a gene. This CDR3 comprises 16 residues. Germline lookup yields CDR1 KGHSH and CDR2 LQKENI. The chain's CDR3 is CASSPRASGGTDTQYF. The covered CDR3 bases are TGTGCCAGCTCACCACGGGCTAGCGGGGGCACAGATACG.

Comment on this clone: The junction departs from germline at one end; a sequencing error may be responsible. The CDR3 is cut off 3 residues early in the read; its end comes from the germline J gene. V and J are TRBV7-7 and TRBJ1-2, with 8 bases fitting TRBD1. Germline CDR1 SSHAT, CDR2 FNYEAQ (reference sequence). The CDR3 has 15 amino acids. CDR3 DNA (partial): TGTGCTAGCAGCCCCGGACAGGGTCCCTTCTACGAC. Protein product: CASSPGQGPFYD. The CDR3 as a whole reads CASSPGQGPFYDYTF.

This CDR3 is CASSGGTVANQPQHF. The CDR3 DNA, read in part, is TGTGCCAGTAGTGGGGGGACGGTGGCCAATCAGCCC. The J gene is TRBJ1-5, the V gene TRBV19; the D gene is possibly TRBD1 (5 bases). The CDR3 is cut off 3 residues early in the read; its end comes from the germline J gene. The germline V gene has CDR1 LNHDA and CDR2 SQIVND (reference sequence). Trimming stripped 5 bases from V and 3 bases from J, with 14 bases between. This CDR3 is built from 15 residues. Variable domain in full (rest from reference TRBV19 and TRBJ1-5): DGGITQSPKYLFRKEGQNVTLSCEQNLNHDAMYWYRQDPGQGLRLIYYSQIVNDFQKGDIAEGYSVSREKKESFPLTVTSAQKNPTAFYLCASSGGTVANQPQHFGDGTRLSIL.

Concerning this clone: One end of the junction varies from germline; a read error may be responsible. Read coverage stops 3 residues before the CDR3 terminus; the germline J gene supplies the remainder. The J gene is TRBJ1-4, the V gene TRBV4-2; D is unclear. This CDR3 has 18 residues. Germline lookup yields CDR1 LGHNA and CDR2 YNFKEQ. Here the CDR3 reads CASSPRSQRVFPNEKLFF. Incomplete CDR3 DNA: TGCGCCAGCAGCCCACGAAGCCAAAGGGTCTTTCCTAATGAAAAA.

CDR3 loop: CASSLGRGLSSPLHF. Incomplete CDR3 DNA: TGTGCCAGCAGCTTAGGCAGGGGGCTTAGTTCACCC. The V call is TRBV7-6, the J call TRBJ1-6, with TRBD1 matching over 8 bases. The read ends 3 residues early relative to the CDR3; the germline J gene fills the gap. CDR1 and CDR2 (germline): SGHVS, FNYEAQ. The V segment lost 1 base and the J segment 9 bases; nucleotides outside the gene matches: 5. This CDR3 region has 15 residues.

About this clone itself: Read sequence stops 3 residues before the CDR3 end, and the germline J gene provides the missing end. The V call is TRBV12-3 or TRBV12-4, the J call TRBJ1-6; unclear D gene. Trimming took off 2 bases at V and 6 bases at J, with 8 bases between the two ends. The CDR3 covers 14 residues. The CDR3 is CASSLQELNSPLHF. Partial CDR3 DNA: TGTGCCAGCAGTTTACAGGAACTTAATTCACCC.

To note about this clone: The CDR3 is cut off 3 residues early in the read; its end comes from the germline J gene. The chain has TRBV10-3 and TRBJ1-2; D gene ambiguous. Germline V gene lookup returns CDR1 ENHRY and CDR2 SYGVKD. This CDR3 spans 13 amino acids. V was clipped by 0 bases and J by 4 bases, with 6 bases between them. Incomplete CDR3 DNA: TGTGCCATCAGTGAGTCGGCCCTCTATGGC. This translates into CAISESALYG. The full CDR3 protein reads CAISESALYGYTF.

A remark on this clone: The CDR3 goes on 3 residues after the read ends, and that part is filled in from the germline J gene. The rearrangement joins TRBV20-1 to TRBJ1-5; tentatively, D is TRBD1 (5 bases). The germline V and J ends were trimmed by 3 bases and 3 bases, with 12 bases remaining between them. The CDR3 has 14 amino acids. Looked up from germline, CDR1 is DFQATT and CDR2 is SNEGSKA (reference sequence). CDR3 amino acids: CSASSPGPNQPQHF. The sequenced CDR3 bases are TGCAGTGCTAGTAGTCCAGGGCCCAATCAGCCC.

On this clone: The read is 3 residues too short to cover the CDR3 end, so that end is filled in from the germline J gene. The chain links TRBV7-9 to TRBJ2-1, with no clear D. The CDR3 loop spans 15 amino acids. CDR1 is SEHNR, CDR2 FQNEAQ, per germline (reference sequence). Trimming took off 5 bases at V and 9 bases at J, with 20 bases between the two ends. CDR3 in amino acids: CASSRPVTQTSEQFF. The sequenced part of the CDR3 DNA is TGTGCCAGCAGCCGACCAGTAACCCAGACAAGTGAG.

Comments on this clone: The read finishes 3 residues shy of the CDR3 end, and the germline J gene is used to complete it. The chain combines TRBV30 with TRBJ1-2, with D possibly matching TRBD1 (5 bases). CDR3 length equals 13 residues. V was shortened by 3 bases and J by 0 bases, with 8 bases between the two germline ends. Germline CDR1 is GTSNPN and CDR2 is SVGIG (reference sequence). The CDR3 protein is CAWSEGSNYGYTF. The CDR3 DNA, read in part, is TGTGCCTGGAGCGAGGGGTCTAACTATGGC. The whole variable domain, filled in from reference TRBV30 and TRBJ1-2, reads SQTIHQWPATLVQPVGSPLSLECTVEGTSNPNLYWYRQAAGRGLQLLFYSVGIGQISSEVPQNLSASRPQDRQFILSSKKLLLSDSGFYLCAWSEGSNYGYTFGSGTRLTVV.

About this clone: The read ends 3 residues before the CDR3 terminus; that terminus is restored from the germline J gene. The chain recombines TRBV3-1 (or the pseudogene TRBV3-2) with TRBJ1-1; D not certain. The germline gives CDR1 LGHDT, CDR2 YNNKEL (reference sequence). CDR3 length: 12 amino acids. Deletions cut 3 bases from V and 5 bases from J, with 7 bases between. CDR3 sequence: CASSHLRTEAFF. The part of the CDR3 DNA that was read is TGTGCCAGCAGCCATCTCCGGACTGAA.

For this clone: One junction end does not reproduce the germline sequence, and a read error may be involved. The read comes to an end 3 residues before the CDR3 does, leaving the germline J gene to fill in the end. J is TRBJ2-2 and V is TRBV4-2, with no clear D. Germline V gene data show CDR1 as LGHNA and CDR2 as YNFKEQ. The CDR3 spans 12 residues. CDR3 protein: CASSQQSGELFF. CDR3 bases read: TGCGCCAGCAGCCAGCAGTCCGGGGAG.

A remark on this clone: From the germline J gene comes the end of the CDR3, since the read stops 3 residues before it. V and J are TRBV7-9 and TRBJ2-1; 9 bases agree with TRBD2. Germline V gene sequence: CDR1 SEHNR, CDR2 FQNEAQ (reference sequence). J gave up 8 bases and V 7 bases, and 12 bases lay outside the gene matches. The CDR3 is 15 residues long. The CDR3 DNA, read in part, is TGTGCCAGCACAAGGGGGGCTAGCGGGAACTATGAG. Translated: CASTRGASGNYE. The full-length CDR3 reads as CASTRGASGNYEQFF.

CDR3 DNA (partial): TGTGCCAGCAGTCTTACAGGGACCTACGAG. Residues: CASSLTGTYE. The CDR3, in full, reads CASSLTGTYEQYF. The chain uses TRBV5-4 and TRBJ2-7; possible D gene TRBD1, 6 bases. The sequenced fragment ends 3 residues before the CDR3 boundary, so the rest is inferred from the germline J gene. The germline V gene encodes CDR1 SGHNT and CDR2 YYREEE (reference sequence). The CDR3 runs 13 residues. V lost 5 bases and J lost 2, with 11 bases in between.

Regarding this clone: The read terminates 3 residues ahead of where the CDR3 ends, so the germline J gene completes it. The chain carries TRBV5-4 and TRBJ1-2; D remains unclear. From germline, CDR1 is SGHNT and CDR2 YYREEE (reference sequence). V lost 4 bases and J 0 bases, leaving 10 bases between the germline ends. This CDR3 spans 14 amino acids. The DNA read from the CDR3 is TGTGCCAGCAGCACTGGTCGGGCTAACTATGGC. Protein: CASSTGRANYG. The entire CDR3 protein is CASSTGRANYGYTF.

In the case of this clone: Relative to the germline gene, one junction end is altered; a read error may explain this. The read ends 3 residues early relative to the CDR3; the germline J gene fills the gap. This chain links TRBV4-2 with TRBJ2-1; D unclear. The CDR3 is 15 amino acids. Germline CDR1 is LGHNA and CDR2 is YNFKEQ. The CDR3 region is CASSQPTQPYNEQFF. CDR3 DNA, as far as it was read: TGCGCCAGCAGCCAACCTACGCAACCATACAATGAG.

Remarks on this clone: Read data end 3 residues before the CDR3 end; the end is taken from the germline J gene. V and J are TRBV18 and TRBJ1-3; possibly TRBD1 for D (6 bases). V was clipped by 3 bases and J by 0 bases, with 12 bases between them. Germline V gives CDR1 KGHSH, CDR2 LQKENI. The CDR3 totals 16 residues. The CDR3 here is CASSPPQGRSGNTIYF. Incomplete CDR3 DNA: TGTGCCAGCTCACCGCCACAGGGACGCTCTGGAAACACC. Using reference TRBV18 and TRBJ1-3 for the parts outside the CDR3, the full variable domain is NAGVMQNPRHLVRRRGQEARLRCSPMKGHSHVYWYRQLPEEGLKFMVYLQKENIIDESGMPKERFSAEFPKEGPSILRIQQVVRGDSAAYFCASSPPQGRSGNTIYFGEGSWLTVV.

A note on this clone: Coverage ceases 3 residues before the CDR3 finishes, and the germline J gene fills in the end. The chain uses TRBV5-1 and TRBJ2-5; maybe TRBD2 (6 bases). Germline V gene lookup returns CDR1 SGHRS and CDR2 YFSETQ. V dropped 0 bases and J dropped 2 bases, with 14 bases sitting between them. This CDR3 has 16 residues. The CDR3 DNA, read in part, is TGCGCCAGCAGCTTGGCCGGGGGAAATTATCAAGAGACC. It codes for CASSLAGGNYQET. In full, the CDR3 is CASSLAGGNYQETQYF.

With regard to this clone: The CDR3 end is not reached by the read, which stops 3 residues before it; the germline J gene fills it in. V usage is TRBV20-1 and J usage is TRBJ1-2, with a possible D match to TRBD1 (6 bases). The germline gives CDR1 DFQATT, CDR2 SNEGSKA (reference sequence). This CDR3 is 12 amino acids long. The CDR3 DNA, read in part, is TGCAGTGCTAGAGACAGGGGATACGGC. Translating it yields CSARDRGYG. From start to end, the CDR3 is CSARDRGYGYTF.

A remark on this clone: The read falls 3 residues short of the CDR3 end, and the missing part is taken from the germline J gene. The chain uses TRBV2 and TRBJ2-3, with D unresolved. The germline V and J ends were trimmed by 2 bases and 0 bases, with 3 bases remaining between them. Germline CDR1 and CDR2: SNHLY and FYNNEI. This CDR3 is 13 amino acids long. The sequenced CDR3 bases are TGTGCCAGCAGTGAAACTAGCACAGATACG. Residues: CASSETSTDT. The CDR3 in its entirety is CASSETSTDTQYF.

In the case of this clone: The CDR3 is cut off 3 residues early in the read; its end comes from the germline J gene. The chain is built from TRBV20-1 and TRBJ2-2; the D gene is possibly TRBD2 (6 bases). Between the trimmed V and J ends, which lost 0 bases and 0 bases, there was a span of 11 bases. Germline-derived CDR1 and CDR2 are DFQATT and SNEGSKA (reference sequence). The CDR3 sequence is 16 residues long. Incomplete CDR3 DNA: TGCAGTGCTAGAGATATAGGACTACCGAACACCGGGGAG. Translating it yields CSARDIGLPNTGE. The complete CDR3 sequence is CSARDIGLPNTGELFF.

Concerning this clone: The CDR3 end lies 3 residues beyond the end of the read and is filled in from the germline J gene. This sequence joins TRBV18 and TRBJ2-3, with 9 bases lining up with TRBD2. V trimming: 1 base; J trimming: 2 bases; junction bases outside the gene matches: 4. CDR1 and CDR2 (germline): KGHSH, LQKENI. The CDR3 is made up of 16 amino acids. The CDR3 bases that were read are TGTGCCAGCTCACCACGGAGCGGGGGGACCACAGATACG. Protein: CASSPRSGGTTDT. The entire CDR3 sequence reads CASSPRSGGTTDTQYF.